This entry features one T cell receptor beta chain sequence. Its antigen is not identified. This CDR3 spans 13 amino acids. V lost 2 bases and J lost 5, with 10 bases in between. The germline CDR1 and CDR2 sequences are SGHAT and FQNNGV. The sample comes from a study of cytomegalovirus exposure and HLA in healthy donors. Findings and limits, study-wide: As a later analysis revealed, the rate of TCR association differed by HLA locus, with DRB1 most and HLA-C fewest.

Researchers ran the PCR with 60 Vbeta and 13 Jbeta primers. The table came from immunoSEQ multiplex PCR; TCRdb's copy has only in-frame clones and leaves some out. This table has some 150,000 clones, 60% to 85% appearing once. This TCR derives from a woman aged 35 to 49 in good health and CMV-seronegative. The sequenced sample was PBMCs. The V call is TRBV11-2, the J call TRBJ2-7, with D perhaps matching TRBD2 (5 bases). The CDR3, as DNA: TGTGCCAGCAGCTTAAGCGGAGGAAACGAGCAGTACTTC. Amino acid sequence: CASSLSGGNEQYF.